The entry below gives a single T cell receptor beta chain sequence along with its context. This sample stems from a study of a mutant IDH1 vaccine in newly diagnosed glioma. Study background: Patients were pretreated with radiotherapy, temozolomide, or both, mostly both.

The time point was: baseline, week 1 (first vaccination visit). This sample's treatment: pre-vaccination baseline after standard-of-care therapy. New WHO grade 3 or 4 IDH1-mutant, ATRX-lost astrocytomas were present in all donors. Trimming removed 0 bases from V and 0 bases from J, with 10 bases in between. The length of the CDR3 is 17 residues. CDR1 is SGHKS and CDR2 is YYEKEE in the germline V gene (reference sequence). Assay: immunoSEQ multiplex PCR; the TCRdb copy retains only in-frame clones and omits some. The sample holds around 30,000 clones, around 83% seen once. This clonotype was sampled from a man over 45 with glioma. Some clones in this sample may be carry-over from other donors' samples. The sequenced sample was peripheral blood mononuclear cells (PBMCs), obtained from a glioma patient treated with radiotherapy, temozolomide or both. V usage is TRBV5-5 and J usage is TRBJ2-6; D gene unclear. DNA of the CDR3: TGTGCCAGCAGCTTGGCAGGTTCCAACTCTGGGGCCAACGTCCTGACTTTC. As protein: CASSLAGSNSGANVLTF.